Detailed here is one T cell receptor (beta chain). Its target is unknown. This specimen comes from a study of memory CD4+ T cells and cytomegalovirus serostatus. Study in general: Donors were healthy Belgian adults, 8 to 10 CMV seropositive and 20 to 25 seronegative. Study-wide results and limits: Of more than 150 reported CMV TCRbeta sequences, roughly 67 were found in memory CD4+ repertoires.

Single viable CD3+CD4+CD8-CD45RO+ cells were sorted as the memory CD4+ T cells. CMV serostatus came from serum IgG against pp150, pp28, p38, p52. The V and J ends lost 5 bases and 6 bases, in that order; junction bases with no gene match: 3. The CDR3 length is 12 residues. CDR1 and CDR2 (germline): SGHDT, YYEEEE. In the authors' workflow: After removing out-of-frame reads, 2 million to 2.5 million distinct TCRbeta sequences remained. Sequencing was performed with immunoSEQ multiplex PCR; in TCRdb, only in-frame clones are kept and a portion is missing. That table gives V, J and clone size, and the DNA gave D and trimming. The sample consists of under 50,000 clones, 74% of them appearing once.

The V and J genes are TRBV5-6 and TRBJ2-3; TRBD2 agrees at 7 bases. This receptor was obtained from an adult in good health and CMV-seropositive. The sequencing input was memory CD4+ T cells from blood. The CDR3 DNA sequence: TGTGCCAGCAGTCGGGGGGAGGATACGCAGTATTTT. Translation gives CASSRGEDTQYF.